The source of this T cell receptor beta chain is a study of cytomegalovirus exposure and HLA in healthy donors. Study-level information: Researchers found that around 80% of under 450 genotyped donors fell within the Caucasian-associated ancestry cluster. Whole-study findings and limits: The sole available immune exposure information was CMV serostatus. Investigators reported 150 to 200 TCR beta chains as tied to cytomegalovirus. The classifier reportedly diagnosed cytomegalovirus status with high sensitivity and specificity.

As regards this clone: What it binds is not known.

Germline V CDR1 and CDR2: LNHDA, SQIVND (reference sequence). The ends lost 4 bases at V and 3 bases at J; junction bases unmatched: 3. CDR3 length: 14 residues. The PCR had 60 Vbeta and 13 Jbeta primers. The repertoire was sequenced with immunoSEQ multiplex PCR; TCRdb's copy has only in-frame clones and lacks some. The table has 160,000 or so clones, 80% seen once. Input material: PBMCs. This sequence originates from a male donor in good health and CMV-seropositive. The chain employs TRBV19 and TRBJ1-1, with 9 bases matching TRBD1. CDR3 sequence (DNA): TGTGCCAGTAGTACGGACAGGGGTGACACTGAAGCTTTCTTT. It translates to CASSTDRGDTEAFF.